The 25 T cell receptor beta chains below all came from one sample that was sequenced in a study of T cells in Graves' hyperthyroidism and ophthalmopathy. Template material for amplifying TCR beta CDR3 regions consisted of RNA transcripts. The TCR CDR3 was amplified in a first-round RT-PCR using the HTBI primer set. TCRdb used MiXCR to reprocess the multiplex PCR reads, holding one entry per CDR3 protein. The sample comprises 300,000 to 400,000 distinct CDR3 sequences, around 14% of which are singletons, and 9.5% to 12% rests with the top ten. Sample: blood. The origin of the receptors is a woman in her sixties or seventies with Graves' hyperthyroidism.

This clonotype was counted between two and nine times. V usage is TRBV10-1 and J usage is TRBJ2-1; D tentatively reads TRBD1 or TRBD2 (5 bases each). V lost 0 bases and J lost 5, with 17 bases in between. This CDR3 contains 17 residues. Germline CDR1 WNHNN, CDR2 SYGVQD (reference sequence). The CDR3: CASSESTYFGAHNEQFF. The DNA for the CDR3 is TGCGCCAGCAGTGAGTCCACATATTTCGGGGCCCACAATGAGCAGTTCTTC.

This clonotype occurred many times. This chain connects TRBV11-3 to TRBJ2-2; D ambiguous. The CDR3 spans 13 residues. Trimming left V 7 bases short and J 1 base short, with 7 bases between. Germline CDR1 reads SGHNT; CDR2 reads YENEEA. The CDR3 sequence: CASNRVNTGELFF. CDR3 coding DNA: TGTGCCAGCAACCGAGTGAACACCGGGGAGCTGTTTTTT.

This clonotype was seen at least ten times. V gene TRBV6-6 combines with J gene TRBJ1-6, with 8 bases identical to TRBD1. CDR1 and CDR2 from the germline V gene are MNHNY and SVGAGI (reference sequence). CDR3 length: 15 amino acids. J lost 18 bases, V lost 2 bases, and 15 bases had no gene match. CDR3 amino acids: CASSYALDRVTRAHF. The CDR3 DNA is TGTGCCAGCAGTTACGCCCTGGACAGGGTAACGCGTGCCCACTTT.

The chain links TRBV7-6 to TRBJ2-6; 7 bases line up with TRBD2. The germline V gene has CDR1 SGHVS and CDR2 FNYEAQ. CDR3 size: 18 residues. Trimming took 4 bases from V and 0 from J; bases not matched to a gene: 9. In DNA form, the CDR3 reads TGTGCCAGCAGCTCATTCCCCGGGAGGCCCTCTGGGGCCAACGTCCTGACTTTC. Protein: CASSSFPGRPSGANVLTF.

This clonotype has a count of ten or more. This chain links TRBV2 with TRBJ2-7, with D maybe TRBD2 (5 bases). With 6 bases removed from V and 6 bases from J, the gap between germline ends came to 9 bases. The CDR3 contains 11 residues. Germline lookup yields CDR1 SNHLY and CDR2 FYNNEI. CDR3 protein: CASSRAGEQYF. The CDR3 DNA follows: TGTGCCAGCAGCCGTGCGGGCGAGCAGTACTTC.

The gene calls are TRBV6-1 and TRBJ2-3, with 9 bases lining up with TRBD2. The germline CDR1 and CDR2 sequences are MNHNS and SASEGT. V was pared by 2 bases and J by 5 bases, with 5 bases of the junction left unmatched. The CDR3 runs 15 residues. CDR3 amino acids: CASSEYSGRGDTQYF. The CDR3 DNA reads as TGTGCCAGCAGTGAATATAGCGGGAGAGGAGATACGCAGTATTTT.

This clonotype was counted between two and nine times. The gene calls are TRBV2 and TRBJ2-4; perhaps TRBD1 as D (6 bases). The CDR3 has 14 amino acids. The V gene's germline CDR1 is SNHLY and CDR2 FYNNEI. V was pared by 0 bases and J by 9 bases, with 12 bases between. CDR3 residues: CASSEAGALGIQYF. Here the CDR3 DNA reads TGTGCCAGCAGTGAAGCGGGGGCCCTCGGCATTCAGTACTTC.

This clonotype was seen ten or more times. This sequence joins TRBV20-1 and TRBJ2-3; 15 bases agree with TRBD2. Germline V lookup: CDR1 DFQATT, CDR2 SNEGSKA (reference sequence). The CDR3 runs to 15 residues. Germline trimming cut 1 base from V and 5 bases from J; bases unmatched to any gene: 1. CDR3: CSARGTSGRGDTQYF. CDR3 nucleotides: TGCAGTGCTAGAGGGACTAGCGGGAGGGGAGATACGCAGTATTTT.

To note about this clonotype: This may be a read error: a much more frequent sequence differs by one nucleotide. The chain joins TRBV12-5 to TRBJ1-2; D remains unclear. Germline V gives CDR1 LGHNT, CDR2 FRNRAP. The CDR3 is 19 residues long. The V and J ends lost 2 bases and 5 bases respectively, with 27 bases between them. CDR3 coding DNA: TGTGCTAGTGGTTTGACCCAGAGGAGATTAGGACCCGTTCGATATGGCTACACCTTC. This gives the protein CASGLTQRRLGPVRYGYTF.

V gene TRBV20-1 combines with J gene TRBJ1-5, with D unclear. The germline gives CDR1 DFQATT, CDR2 SNEGSKA (reference sequence). This CDR3 spans 12 amino acids. With 6 bases removed from V and 7 bases from J, the gap between germline ends came to 13 bases. The CDR3 region has the DNA TGCAGTGCCCGACGCCGAGGACAGCCCCAGCATTTT. This gives the protein CSARRRGQPQHF.

This clonotype has a count of ten or more. This rearrangement joins TRBV20-1 to TRBJ2-5; D perhaps matches TRBD2 (7 bases). This CDR3 comprises 14 residues. The V gene lost 2 bases and the J gene lost 5 bases, with 15 bases spanning the gap. Germline assignment: CDR1 DFQATT and CDR2 SNEGSKA (reference sequence). The CDR3 here is CSARISGGWETQYF. DNA of the CDR3: TGCAGTGCTAGAATTTCGGGGGGCTGGGAGACCCAGTACTTC.

This clonotype occurred a few times. The chain has TRBV4-2 and TRBJ2-1; 7 nucleotides align to TRBD1. Germline V lookup: CDR1 LGHNA, CDR2 YNFKEQ. The CDR3 contains 14 residues. Germline trimming cut 4 bases from V and 7 bases from J; bases unmatched to any gene: 7. CDR3 sequence reads: CASSPRQGKNEQFF. In nucleotides, the CDR3 is TGTGCCAGCAGCCCACGACAGGGAAAGAATGAGCAGTTCTTC.

This clonotype was observed at least ten times. The V gene is TRBV20-1, the J gene TRBJ1-2; D uncertain. Trimming removed 8 bases from V and 8 bases from J, with 18 bases in between. This CDR3 comprises 12 residues. Germline V gene data show CDR1 as DFQATT and CDR2 as SNEGSKA (reference sequence). In DNA form, the CDR3 reads TGCAGTCGGATCGGCGCCGTCGGGGGCTACACCTTC. Encoded protein: CSRIGAVGGYTF.

This clonotype was detected ten times or more. The CDR3 loop is CASSSRGTIHNEQFF. The CDR3 nucleotides read TGTGCCAGCAGCAGCCGAGGGACTATTCACAATGAGCAGTTCTTC. This rearrangement joins TRBV7-9 to TRBJ2-1; 7 positions match TRBD2. Germline CDR1 reads SEHNR; CDR2 reads FQNEAQ (reference sequence). V lost 5 bases, J lost 5 bases, and 9 bases stayed unmatched. The length of the CDR3 is 15 residues.

This clonotype was picked up many times. The chain uses TRBV18 and TRBJ1-6, with 7 bases matching TRBD1. This CDR3 region has 16 residues. Germline V gene sequence: CDR1 KGHSH, CDR2 LQKENI. Trimming cost V 3 bases and J 5 bases; bases outside gene matches: 7. CDR3 sequence (DNA): TGTGCCAGCTCACCGCGAGACAGGGCCGATAATTCACCCCTCCACTTT. Encoded protein: CASSPRDRADNSPLHF.

V usage is TRBV20-1 and J usage is TRBJ2-3; no clear D. The CDR3 is 14 residues long. V lost 6 bases and J lost 0, with 13 bases in between. Per the germline V gene, CDR1 is DFQATT and CDR2 is SNEGSKA (reference sequence). The CDR3 DNA sequence: TGCAGTGCCACCAGTCTGCCCAGCACAGATACGCAGTATTTT. Translating gives CSATSLPSTDTQYF.

This clonotype has a count of ten or more. V and J are TRBV5-1 and TRBJ1-1; a weak D match, TRBD1 (5 bases). CDR3 length: 15 amino acids. Germline CDR1 and CDR2: SGHRS and YFSETQ. Between the trimmed V and J ends, which lost 5 bases and 1 base, there was a span of 15 bases. CDR3 sequence: CASRGGVGSNTEAFF. The CDR3 nucleotides are TGCGCCAGCAGGGGGGGGGTGGGGTCGAACACTGAAGCTTTCTTT.

The chain combines TRBV19 with TRBJ2-5; 8 nucleotides align to TRBD1. Germline CDR1 is LNHDA and CDR2 is SQIVND (reference sequence). Unmatched junction bases numbered 3, after V lost 4 bases and J lost 5 bases. The CDR3 sequence is 13 residues long. Here the CDR3 DNA reads TGTGCCAGTAGTAAGGGACAGGCGGAGACCCAGTACTTC. Its protein is CASSKGQAETQYF.

This clonotype was recorded many times. The genes are TRBV7-9 and TRBJ1-5, with TRBD1 identical over 7 bases. The ends lost 5 bases at V and 7 bases at J; junction bases unmatched: 8. Germline assignment: CDR1 SEHNR and CDR2 FQNEAQ (reference sequence). The CDR3 covers 14 residues. CDR3 in amino acids: CASSPTGVSQPQHF. In DNA, the CDR3 is TGTGCCAGCAGCCCTACAGGGGTAAGCCAGCCCCAGCATTTT.

With respect to this clonotype: The junction departs from the called germline gene at one end, perhaps through a read error. DNA of the CDR3: TGTGCCAGCAGCCAAGGGTCGGGGAACTGTGGCTACACCTTC. Translation gives CASSQGSGNCGYTF. The genes are TRBV3-1 and TRBJ1-2; D is unclear. The CDR3 totals 14 residues. CDR1 and CDR2 (germline): LGHDT, YNNKEL (reference sequence).

With regard to this clonotype: An end of the junction differs from the germline gene, which may be a read error. This chain connects TRBV7-9 to TRBJ2-5; D possibly corresponds to TRBD1 (6 bases). CDR1 and CDR2 from the germline V gene are SEHNR and FQNEAQ (reference sequence). The CDR3 totals 16 residues. The CDR3 nucleotides are TGTGCCTGCAGTCTTTTGGGAACAGGGTTACAAGAGACCCAGTACTTC. It codes for CACSLLGTGLQETQYF.

This clonotype was detected ten times or more. V gene TRBV5-1 combines with J gene TRBJ2-3; D is perhaps TRBD2 (8 bases). Germline values: CDR1 SGHRS, CDR2 YFSETQ. There are 15 residues in the CDR3. V lost 4 bases, J lost 3 bases, and 15 bases lay in between. CDR3 bases: TGCGCCAGCAGCCAGGGGGTAGCGGGGACAGATACGCAGTATTTT. Protein: CASSQGVAGTDTQYF.

This clonotype was observed at least ten times. The chain is built from TRBV10-3 and TRBJ1-6; the match to TRBD1 covers 9 bases. Germline values: CDR1 ENHRY, CDR2 SYGVKD. J lost 9 bases, V lost 10 bases, and 7 bases had no gene match. The CDR3 is made up of 13 amino acids. CDR3 loop: CATAGTGTSPLHF. CDR3 DNA sequence: TGTGCCACCGCCGGGACAGGGACTTCACCCCTCCACTTT.

Only a few counts were recorded for this clonotype. This chain joins TRBV6-6 and TRBJ1-6; 7 positions agree with TRBD1. Looked up from germline, CDR1 is MNHNY and CDR2 is SVGAGI (reference sequence). The CDR3 sequence is 14 residues long. V lost 4 bases, J lost 7 bases, and 4 bases stayed unmatched. The CDR3 sequence is CASSLTGFNSPLHF. In DNA, the CDR3 is TGTGCCAGCAGTTTGACAGGGTTCAATTCACCCCTCCACTTT.

With regard to this clonotype: This may come from a read error, since a much larger clone is one base off. The V and J genes are TRBV10-3 and TRBJ1-5; D is unclear. Germline CDR1 and CDR2: ENHRY and SYGVKD. CDR3 length equals 13 residues. Trimming stripped 3 bases from V and 0 bases from J, with 3 bases between. DNA for the CDR3: TGTGCCATCAGTGAATATAGCAATCAGCCCCAGCATTTT. Its translation: CAISEYSNQPQHF.